These 8 T cell receptor beta chains came from one sample sequenced in a study of T cell responses to AZD1222 COVID-19 vaccine. Profiling relied on immunoSEQ multiplex PCR, and the TCRdb table lists in-frame clones only, not all of them. The repertoire consists of about 130,000 clones, with 88% occurring once and the leading ten covering about 6%. This specimen consisted of peripheral blood, obtained 28 days after the second AZD1222 dose. The receptors were gathered from an adult who received the AZD1222 COVID-19 vaccine.

The rearrangement links TRBV5-1 to TRBJ2-7, with 9 bases fitting TRBD2. J was trimmed by 2 bases and V by 1 base; bases with no gene match: 4. This CDR3 spans 15 amino acids. CDR1 is SGHRS, CDR2 YFSETQ, per germline. The CDR3: CASSLFAGGTYEQYF. The CDR3 nucleotides read TGCGCCAGCAGCTTGTTTGCGGGAGGGACCTACGAGCAGTACTTC.

The DNA of the CDR3 is TGCGCCAGCAGTGAATTCGGGACTAGCGGGAGTGAGCGGGAGACCCAGTACTTC. Translation gives CASSEFGTSGSERETQYF. V gene TRBV10-2 combines with J gene TRBJ2-5, with 14 bases fitting TRBD2. The germline V gene encodes CDR1 WSHSY and CDR2 SAAADI. Germline trimming cut 3 bases from V and 5 bases from J; bases unmatched to any gene: 11. The CDR3 loop spans 18 amino acids.

The V call is TRBV4-3, the J call TRBJ2-7; either TRBD1 or TRBD2 may fit D (5 bases each). The CDR3 length is 15 residues. Looked up from germline, CDR1 is LGHNA and CDR2 is YSLEER. Trimming stripped 3 bases from V and 4 bases from J, with 16 bases between. CDR3 amino acids: CASSHFRGRSYEQYF. CDR3 in DNA: TGCGCCAGCAGCCATTTCCGGGGACGTAGTTACGAGCAGTACTTC.

In this sample, this clone turned up a few times. The V gene is TRBV25-1, the J gene TRBJ2-1; D is possibly TRBD2 (7 bases). CDR1 and CDR2 from the germline V gene are MGHDK and SYGVNS. This CDR3 spans 16 amino acids. Trimming pared 2 bases from V and 4 bases from J, leaving 15 bases between. The CDR3 protein is CASSEPRGGGYNEQFF. As DNA, the CDR3 is TGTGCCAGCAGTGAACCAAGGGGGGGCGGTTACAATGAGCAGTTCTTC.

J is TRBJ1-2 and V is TRBV11-3; 7 bases map to TRBD1. There are 12 residues in the CDR3. Germline CDR1 reads SGHNT; CDR2 reads YENEEA. The J segment lost 5 bases and the V segment lost 5 bases, leaving 2 bases of the junction unmatched. CDR3 amino acids: CASSTGVYGYTF. In DNA form, the CDR3 reads TGTGCCAGCAGCACAGGGGTGTATGGCTACACCTTC. Looking up the rest from reference TRBV11-3 and TRBJ1-2 gives the full variable domain: EAGVVQSPRYKIIEKKQPVAFWCNPISGHNTLYWYLQNLGQGPELLIRYENEEAVDDSQLPKDRFSAERLKGVDSTLKIQPAELGDSAVYLCASSTGVYGYTFGSGTRLTVV.

This chain uses TRBV3-1 (or the pseudogene TRBV3-2) with TRBJ1-1, with 8 positions matching TRBD1. Germline V lookup: CDR1 LGHDT, CDR2 YNNKEL (reference sequence). The CDR3 runs to 14 residues. V lost 4 bases, J lost 4 bases, and 5 bases stayed unmatched. The CDR3 DNA is TGTGCCAGCAGCCGACAGGGGAGGAGCACTGAAGCTTTCTTT. Amino acid sequence: CASSRQGRSTEAFF.

This clone has more than one count but fewer than ten. The chain recombines TRBV6-5 with TRBJ2-6; 8 bases fit TRBD1. J lost 2 bases, V lost 8 bases, and 2 bases had no gene match. The CDR3 contains 14 residues. Per the germline V gene, CDR1 is MNHEY and CDR2 is SVGAGI. The CDR3 here is CASLQGAGANVLTF. The CDR3 nucleotides read TGTGCCAGCCTACAGGGGGCTGGGGCCAACGTCCTGACTTTC.

This clone was counted between two and nine times. DNA of the CDR3: TGTGCCAGCAGTGTGGACACCTCAGGGGGCAATGAGCAGTTCTTC. Its protein product is CASSVDTSGGNEQFF. The chain couples TRBV2 to TRBJ2-1; 7 nucleotides agree with TRBD1. Germline CDR1 is SNHLY and CDR2 is FYNNEI. The CDR3 runs 15 residues. Trimming removed 4 bases from V and 6 bases from J; junction bases left unmatched: 9.